Described below is a single T cell receptor (beta chain) sequence and its context. This sample was taken from a study of T cell changes during pregnancy in multiple sclerosis. Profiling relied on immunoSEQ multiplex PCR, and the TCRdb table lists in-frame clones only, not all of them. The table includes tens of thousands of clones, roughly nine tenths detected once. V dropped 5 bases and J dropped 6; count of bases not matched to a gene: 9. This CDR3 spans 15 amino acids. CDR1 and CDR2 (germline): SGHNT, YENEEA. The chain has TRBV11-3 and TRBJ2-7; 11 positions match TRBD1. This clonotype was sampled from a female donor in good health, enrolled as a control in a pregnancy study. Sequencing used CD4+ T cells from peripheral blood mononuclear cells, obtained in the third trimester of pregnancy. DNA for the CDR3: TGTGCCAGCAGCCGTACCCGGGGACAGGGGGGCGAGCAGTACTTC. Its protein is CASSRTRGQGGEQYF. The full variable domain, with the rest looked up from reference TRBV11-3 and TRBJ2-7, is EAGVVQSPRYKIIEKKQPVAFWCNPISGHNTLYWYLQNLGQGPELLIRYENEEAVDDSQLPKDRFSAERLKGVDSTLKIQPAELGDSAVYLCASSRTRGQGGEQYFGPGTRLTVT.